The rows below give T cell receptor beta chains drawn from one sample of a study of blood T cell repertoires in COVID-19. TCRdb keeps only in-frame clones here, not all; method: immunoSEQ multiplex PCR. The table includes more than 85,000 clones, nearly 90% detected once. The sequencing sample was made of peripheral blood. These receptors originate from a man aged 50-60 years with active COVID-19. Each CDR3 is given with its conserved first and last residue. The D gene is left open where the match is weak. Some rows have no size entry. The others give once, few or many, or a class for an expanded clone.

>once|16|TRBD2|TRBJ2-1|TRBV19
TGTGCCAGTAGTAAGATAGCGGGGGGCCCCTACAATGAGCAGTTCTTC
CASSKIAGGPYNEQFF
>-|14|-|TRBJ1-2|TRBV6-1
TGTGCCAGCAGTGAATCGGGGGGGTTTTATGGCTACACCTTC
CASSESGGFYGYTF
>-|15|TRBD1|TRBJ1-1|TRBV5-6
TGTGCCAGCAGCCCTAGGACAGGGGGGAACACTGAAGCTTTCTTT
CASSPRTGGNTEAFF
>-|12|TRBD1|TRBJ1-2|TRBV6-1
TGTGCCAGCAGTGATACGGCTCGGACAGGGGCCTTC
CASSDTARTGAF
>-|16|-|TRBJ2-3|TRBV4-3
TGCGCCAGCAGCCAAGAGGGGAGCTGGGCCACAGATACGCAGTATTTT
CASSQEGSWATDTQYF
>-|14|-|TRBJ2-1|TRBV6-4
TGTGCCAGCAGTGTCCTCTTATCTAGTGGTGAGCAGTTCTTC
CASSVLLSSGEQFF
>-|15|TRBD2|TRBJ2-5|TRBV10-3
TGTGCCACCCTGGGACTAGCGGGGACCCAAGAGACCCAGTACTTC
CATLGLAGTQETQYF
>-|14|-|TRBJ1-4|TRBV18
TGTGCCAGCTCACGGACCCAGGGGAATGAAAAACTGTTTTTT
CASSRTQGNEKLFF
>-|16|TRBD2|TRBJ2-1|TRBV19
TGTGCCAGTAGTATCAGACTAGCGGGGGACAACAATGAGCAGTTCTTC
CASSIRLAGDNNEQFF
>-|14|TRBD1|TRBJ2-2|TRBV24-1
TGTGCCACCAGTGCGGGACAGTACACCGGGGAGCTGTTTTTT
CATSAGQYTGELFF
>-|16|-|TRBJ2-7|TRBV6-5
TGTGCCAGCAGTTACTCACGGCCAACGGGTTCCTACGAGCAGTACTTC
CASSYSRPTGSYEQYF
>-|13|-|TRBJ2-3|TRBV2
TGTGCCAGCAGCCCCTCGCTGGCGGCTACGCAGTATTTT
CASSPSLAATQYF
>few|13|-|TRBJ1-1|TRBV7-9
TGTGCCAGCAGCCTGACACCGAACACTGAAGCTTTCTTT
CASSLTPNTEAFF
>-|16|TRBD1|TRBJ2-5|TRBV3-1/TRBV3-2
TGTGCCAGCAGCCTCGACAGGGGTATACGGGGAGAGACCCAGTACTTC
CASSLDRGIRGETQYF
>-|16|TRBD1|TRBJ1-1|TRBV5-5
TGTGCCAGCAGCCTCGGCCGGGACAGGGGGAACACTGAAGCTTTCTTT
CASSLGRDRGNTEAFF
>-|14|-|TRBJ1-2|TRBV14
TGTGCCAGCAGCCAAGGCAGATACTATGTGGGCTACACCTTC
CASSQGRYYVGYTF
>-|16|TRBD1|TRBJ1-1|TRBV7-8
TGTGCCAGCAGCTTAGTTTGGACAGGGGGTCTGCCTGAAGCTTTCTTT
CASSLVWTGGLPEAFF
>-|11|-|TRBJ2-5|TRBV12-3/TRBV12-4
TGTGCCAGCAGCCGGGGAGAGGCCCAGTACTTC
CASSRGEAQYF
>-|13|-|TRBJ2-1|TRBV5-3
TGTGCCTCCTCCCCGGGGAAGTACAATGAGCAGTTCTTC
CASSPGKYNEQFF
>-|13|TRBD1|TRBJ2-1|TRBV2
TGTGCCAGCGAAGGGGGCCGGTACAATGAGCAGTTCTTC
CASEGGRYNEQFF
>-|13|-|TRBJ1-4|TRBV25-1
TGTGCCAGCAGTGAGGGCGGGAGAGGAAAACTGTTTTTT
CASSEGGRGKLFF
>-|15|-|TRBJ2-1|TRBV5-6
TGTGCCAGCAGCTTGGCCGGAGGAGACTACAATGAGCAGTTCTTC
CASSLAGGDYNEQFF
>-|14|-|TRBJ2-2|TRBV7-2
TGTGCCAGCAGCTCACGGAGGTTCACCGGGGAGCTGTTTTTT
CASSSRRFTGELFF
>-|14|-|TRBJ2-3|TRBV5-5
TGTGCCAGCAGCTTGGCTACTAGCACAGATACGCAGTATTTT
CASSLATSTDTQYF
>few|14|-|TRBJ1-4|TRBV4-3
TGCGCCAGCAGCCATGGACAGAGCGGACGACAACTGTTTTTT
CASSHGQSGRQLFF
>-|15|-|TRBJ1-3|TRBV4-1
TGCGCCAGCAGCCAGCTGGGCCTCTCTGGAAACACCATATATTTT
CASSQLGLSGNTIYF
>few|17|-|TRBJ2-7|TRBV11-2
TGTGCCAGCAGCTTAGATCTAGTGGCGACCGCGACCTACGAGCAGTACTTC
CASSLDLVATATYEQYF
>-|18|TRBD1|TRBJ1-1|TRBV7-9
TGTGCCAGCAGGTTCCCCCCGGGACAGGGTAATTGGGACACTGAAGCTTTCTTT
CASRFPPGQGNWDTEAFF
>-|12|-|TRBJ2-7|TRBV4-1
TGCGCCAGCAGCCAACCCCAGGGCCAGCAGTACTTC
CASSQPQGQQYF
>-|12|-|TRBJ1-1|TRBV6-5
TGTGCCAGCAGTTACTCGGAAGGGAGGGCTTTCTTT
CASSYSEGRAFF
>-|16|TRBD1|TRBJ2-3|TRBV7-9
TGTGCCAGCAGCTTAGCGACAGGGGCCCCCACAGATACGCAGTATTTT
CASSLATGAPTDTQYF
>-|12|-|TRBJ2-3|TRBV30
TGTGCCTGGAGTTCCTACACAGATACGCAGTATTTT
CAWSSYTDTQYF